The 22 T cell receptor beta chains presented below share a single source sample, sequenced in a study of T cells in Graves' hyperthyroidism and ophthalmopathy. Regions amplified from RNA transcripts were the TCR beta CDR3 regions. First-round RT-PCR with HTBI primers amplified the TCR CDR3 region. TCRdb reanalysed the multiplex PCR reads using MiXCR and keeps one entry per CDR3 protein. The sample carries around 300,000 distinct CDR3 sequences, approximately 21% recorded once. The sample comprised blood. These receptor sequences come from a man under 40 with Graves' ophthalmopathy.

This chain joins TRBV20-1 and TRBJ2-1; D gene unclear. Germline loops: CDR1 DFQATT, CDR2 SNEGSKA (reference sequence). Trimming removed 5 bases from V and 6 bases from J, with 14 bases in between. The CDR3 contains 13 residues. The CDR3 spells CSAAVGLGNEQFF. The CDR3 coding sequence is TGCAGTGCTGCCGTAGGGCTAGGCAATGAGCAGTTCTTC.

This clonotype was seen at least ten times. The rearrangement uses TRBV11-1 and TRBJ2-5; 7 bases match TRBD2. With V trimmed by 7 bases and J by 3 bases, 5 bases remained unmatched. The CDR3 loop spans 13 amino acids. Germline V lookup: CDR1 SGHAT, CDR2 FQDESV (reference sequence). CDR3 protein: CASTPSGKETQYF. The CDR3 bases are TGTGCCAGCACGCCTAGCGGTAAAGAGACCCAGTACTTC. The full variable domain, with the rest looked up from reference TRBV11-1 and TRBJ2-5, is EAEVAQSPRYKITEKSQAVAFWCDPISGHATLYWYRQILGQGPELLVQFQDESVVDDSQLPKDRFSAERLKGVDSTLKIQPAELGDSAMYLCASTPSGKETQYFGPGTRLLVL.

This sequence joins TRBV10-1 and TRBJ1-1, with 8 bases aligning to TRBD1. The CDR3 loop spans 16 amino acids. Germline CDR1 and CDR2: WNHNN and SYGVQD (reference sequence). After removal of 2 bases from V and 4 bases from J, the junction contained 9 bases not matched to a gene. CDR3 residues: CASSEHRGERCTEAFF. CDR3 bases: TGCGCCAGCAGTGAGCACAGGGGGGAACGATGCACTGAAGCTTTCTTT.

This clonotype appeared many times. The chain uses TRBV20-1 and TRBJ2-7; TRBD1 agrees at 7 bases. Trimming took 1 base from V and 3 from J; bases not matched to a gene: 9. The length of the CDR3 is 15 residues. Germline lookup yields CDR1 DFQATT and CDR2 SNEGSKA (reference sequence). CDR3: CSARGETGPVYEQYF. CDR3 nucleotides: TGCAGTGCTAGAGGAGAGACAGGGCCCGTCTACGAGCAGTACTTC.

This chain uses TRBV10-2 with TRBJ2-1, with 9 positions matching TRBD2. V gave up 1 base and J gave up 4 bases; unmatched junction bases: 11. The CDR3 has 18 residues. From germline, CDR1 is WSHSY and CDR2 SAAADI. The CDR3 DNA is TGCGCCAGCAGTGAGTTCAGCGGGAGGTCGGGAATATACAATGAGCAGTTCTTC. Translating it yields CASSEFSGRSGIYNEQFF.

The table lists this clonotype with many counts. The rearrangement links TRBV30 to TRBJ2-7; D remains unclear. V gave up 0 bases and J gave up 3 bases, with 9 bases separating them. Germline V gene data show CDR1 as GTSNPN and CDR2 as SVGIG (reference sequence). The CDR3 has 13 residues. Written as DNA, the CDR3 is TGTGCCTGGAGTGTAGGGCGGAACTACGAGCAGTACTTC. It yields the protein CAWSVGRNYEQYF.

V usage is TRBV20-1 and J usage is TRBJ2-2; D remains ambiguous. The CDR3 extends over 16 amino acids. V lost 6 bases, J lost 3 bases, and 20 bases lay in between. The germline V gene encodes CDR1 DFQATT and CDR2 SNEGSKA (reference sequence). CDR3 bases: TGCAGTGCCACGGCGATGGGCCGAAGTGACACCGGGGAGCTGTTTTTT. Translation gives CSATAMGRSDTGELFF.

This clonotype has a handful of counts. V gene TRBV30 combines with J gene TRBJ1-5; TRBD1 matches 9 bases. V lost 4 bases, J lost 0 bases, and 16 bases stayed unmatched. The CDR3 covers 19 residues. Germline V gene lookup returns CDR1 GTSNPN and CDR2 SVGIG (reference sequence). CDR3 in DNA: TGTGCCTGGACCCCCGGACAGGGGCGCGCAACTTATAGCAATCAGCCCCAGCATTTT. As protein: CAWTPGQGRATYSNQPQHF. Complete variable domain (other parts from reference TRBV30 and TRBJ1-5): SQTIHQWPATLVQPVGSPLSLECTVEGTSNPNLYWYRQAAGRGLQLLFYSVGIGQISSEVPQNLSASRPQDRQFILSSKKLLLSDSGFYLCAWTPGQGRATYSNQPQHFGDGTRLSIL.

The chain is built from TRBV7-9 and TRBJ1-4; 7 bases map to TRBD1. With V trimmed by 7 bases and J by 5 bases, 7 bases remained unmatched. CDR1 is SEHNR and CDR2 is FQNEAQ in the germline V gene (reference sequence). The CDR3 sequence is 14 residues long. The CDR3 DNA reads TGTGCCAGCAACTCGGGACAGCCGAATGAAAAACTGTTTTTT. Its translation: CASNSGQPNEKLFF.

The J gene is TRBJ2-7, the V gene TRBV3-1; 9 bases match TRBD1. CDR3 size: 16 residues. In germline, CDR1 is LGHDT, CDR2 YNNKEL (reference sequence). The junction had 12 bases not matched to a gene; V was cut back by 3 bases and J by 6 bases. The chain's CDR3 is CASSQYSGTGRSEQYF. The CDR3 coding sequence is TGTGCCAGCAGCCAGTATTCCGGGACAGGGAGGTCCGAGCAGTACTTC.

The rearrangement joins TRBV20-1 to TRBJ2-7; 9 bases line up with TRBD1. Germline CDR1 and CDR2: DFQATT and SNEGSKA (reference sequence). The CDR3 contains 14 residues. With V trimmed by 0 bases and J by 6 bases, 6 bases remained unmatched. Here the CDR3 reads CSARDGTGYSEQYF. The CDR3 DNA is TGCAGTGCTAGAGATGGGACAGGGTACTCCGAGCAGTACTTC.

V gene TRBV7-9 combines with J gene TRBJ2-1; the match to TRBD2 covers 9 bases. The germline CDR1 and CDR2 sequences are SEHNR and FQNEAQ (reference sequence). The V and J ends lost 1 base and 6 bases, in that order; junction bases with no gene match: 4. The CDR3 is 15 amino acids. The CDR3 DNA reads TGTGCCAGCAGCTTAGGGCTAGCGGGATTCAATGAGCAGTTCTTC. It translates to CASSLGLAGFNEQFF.

V and J are TRBV11-3 and TRBJ2-2; D remains ambiguous. Germline V gene sequence: CDR1 SGHNT, CDR2 YENEEA. Trimming removed 1 base at V and 11 bases at J, with 5 bases between. CDR3 length: 11 residues. CDR3 amino acids: CASSLGLELFF. CDR3 bases: TGTGCCAGCAGCTTAGGACTCGAGCTGTTTTTT.

This clonotype occurred many times. The genes are TRBV20-1 and TRBJ2-1; 13 nucleotides line up with TRBD2. Germline-derived CDR1 and CDR2 are DFQATT and SNEGSKA (reference sequence). The trim removed 6 bases at V and 6 bases at J, leaving 5 bases unmatched. CDR3 length equals 14 residues. The CDR3, as DNA: TGCAGTGCCAGACGACTAGCGGGAGGCAATGAGCAGTTCTTC. Translation: CSARRLAGGNEQFF.

This rearrangement joins TRBV7-9 to TRBJ2-1; 9 bases match TRBD1. The V segment lost 5 bases and the J segment 5 bases; nucleotides outside the gene matches: 22. Per germline, CDR1 SEHNR and CDR2 FQNEAQ (reference sequence). This CDR3 comprises 20 residues. As DNA, the CDR3 is TGTGCCAGCAGCCACCGGACAGGGGCTCCCGAGGTAGCGACAAACAATGAGCAGTTCTTC. It codes for CASSHRTGAPEVATNNEQFF.

This clonotype was recorded at least ten times. This chain uses TRBV12-3 or TRBV12-4 with TRBJ2-1, with D uncertain. The CDR3 has 17 residues. V lost 7 bases to trimming and J lost 9 bases, with 28 bases between them. The CDR3 reads CASTQRSTGAGDGEQFF. CDR3 bases: TGTGCCAGCACCCAAAGATCGACCGGAGCTGGGGATGGTGAGCAGTTCTTC.

This clonotype showed up just a few times. V usage is TRBV5-1 and J usage is TRBJ2-2; D may match TRBD1 or TRBD2 (5 bases each). CDR1 is SGHRS and CDR2 is YFSETQ in the germline V gene. The CDR3 length is 15 residues. V was trimmed by 0 bases and J by 3 bases, leaving 9 bases between them. CDR3 region: CASSLDRGDTGELFF. As DNA, the CDR3 is TGCGCCAGCAGCTTGGATAGAGGGGACACCGGGGAGCTGTTTTTT.

This chain connects TRBV4-2 to TRBJ2-1; 7 bases are a match to TRBD2. J lost 2 bases, V lost 4 bases, and 8 bases had no gene match. The CDR3 runs to 16 residues. Germline CDR1 is LGHNA and CDR2 is YNFKEQ. In DNA, the CDR3 is TGTGCCAGCAGCCGCAGTTCCGGGACTACCTACAATGAGCAGTTCTTC. Translated: CASSRSSGTTYNEQFF.

The V call is TRBV20-1, the J call TRBJ2-2; D is unresolved. The V and J ends lost 2 bases and 0 bases respectively, with 4 bases between them. The CDR3 spans 13 residues. Germline V lookup: CDR1 DFQATT, CDR2 SNEGSKA (reference sequence). The chain's CDR3 is CSARWSNTGELFF. The CDR3 coding sequence is TGCAGTGCTAGATGGTCGAACACCGGGGAGCTGTTTTTT.

The chain joins TRBV28 to TRBJ2-5; tentatively, D is TRBD1 or TRBD2 (5 bases each). V was pared by 4 bases and J by 13 bases, with 22 bases between. This CDR3 is 14 amino acids long. CDR1 MDHEN and CDR2 SYDVKM come from the germline V gene. The CDR3 here is CASSSLEDGGRGYF. The CDR3 coding sequence is TGTGCCAGCAGTTCCCTAGAGGACGGAGGTAGGGGGTACTTC.

The sample holds many counts of this clonotype. This chain connects TRBV11-2 to TRBJ2-5, with D unclear. The germline V gene has CDR1 SGHAT and CDR2 FQNNGV. This CDR3 has 16 residues. V was clipped by 6 bases and J by 5 bases, with 22 bases between them. This CDR3 is CASRYSGSGFAETQYF. The CDR3 coding sequence is TGTGCCAGCAGATATTCCGGGTCAGGTTTTGCTGAGACCCAGTACTTC. Together with reference TRBV11-2 and TRBJ2-5, the CDR3 gives the full variable domain: EAGVAQSPRYKIIEKRQSVAFWCNPISGHATLYWYQQILGQGPKLLIQFQNNGVVDDSQLPKDRFSAERLKGVDSTLKIQPAKLEDSAVYLCASRYSGSGFAETQYFGPGTRLLVL.

This clonotype was recorded many times. The V call is TRBV12-3 or TRBV12-4, the J call TRBJ2-7; a weak D match, TRBD2 (6 bases). V lost 6 bases and J 0 bases, leaving 12 bases between the germline ends. This CDR3 is built from 14 residues. The DNA for the CDR3 is TGTGCCAGCAGAGGAGCGGGCCGCTCCTACGAGCAGTACTTC. Residues: CASRGAGRSYEQYF.